These 5 T cell receptor beta chains share one sample of origin, sequenced in a study of blood T cell repertoires in COVID-19. Some clones are missing from TCRdb's copy, which holds only in-frame ones; the method was immunoSEQ multiplex PCR. The sample has tens of thousands of clones, around 76% seen once. Sequenced input: peripheral blood. The source is a man aged 50 to 59 with active or convalescent COVID-19.

This clone was seen a few times. This chain joins TRBV5-8 and TRBJ1-1, with D perhaps TRBD1 (5 bases). The V end was cut by 4 bases, the J end by 4 bases, with 17 bases between. Germline CDR1 reads SGHTS; CDR2 reads YDEGEE. CDR3 length equals 15 residues. In DNA, the CDR3 is TGTGCCAGCAGCCAAATCGGGGGTCCGGTCACTGAAGCTTTCTTT. Translation gives CASSQIGGPVTEAFF. Looking up the rest from reference TRBV5-8 and TRBJ1-1 gives the full variable domain: EAGVTQSPTHLIKTRGQQATLRCSPISGHTSVYWYQQALGLGLQFLLWYDEGEERNRGNFPPRFSGRQFPNYSSELNVNALELEDSALYLCASSQIGGPVTEAFFGQGTRLTVV.

This clone was seen once. This chain joins TRBV6-2 or TRBV6-3 and TRBJ2-2, with 8 bases aligning to TRBD2. V gave up 4 bases and J gave up 4 bases; unmatched junction bases: 8. Germline CDR1 is MNHEY and CDR2 is SVGEGT. The CDR3 spans 16 residues. The CDR3 protein is CASSSHSGGGTGELFF. CDR3 coding DNA: TGTGCCAGCAGTTCCCACAGCGGGGGAGGCACCGGGGAGCTGTTTTTT.

In its sample, this clone was seen a few times. The chain couples TRBV29-1 to TRBJ2-7; TRBD2 agrees at 9 bases. Germline CDR1 SQVTM, CDR2 ANQGSEA. CDR3 length: 13 residues. V was clipped by 3 bases and J by 5 bases; unmatched bases: 5. The CDR3 nucleotides are TGCAGCGTTGATAGCGGGAGTTACCACGAGCAGTACTTC. It translates to CSVDSGSYHEQYF.

This clone was detected once. The J gene is TRBJ2-1, the V gene TRBV19; 13 nucleotides agree with TRBD2. CDR1 is LNHDA, CDR2 SQIVND, per germline (reference sequence). The CDR3 runs to 18 residues. Trimming took 4 bases from V and 9 from J; bases not matched to a gene: 15. The chain's CDR3 is CASSTGLAGDYGRGEQFF. The CDR3 DNA sequence: TGTGCCAGTAGTACAGGACTAGCGGGAGATTATGGTCGCGGTGAGCAGTTCTTC.

The chain joins TRBV19 to TRBJ2-7; tentative D call: TRBD2 (5 bases). V was cut by 5 bases and J by 2 bases, with 10 bases left in between. Germline V gene lookup returns CDR1 LNHDA and CDR2 SQIVND (reference sequence). The CDR3 contains 13 residues. CDR3 sequence reads: CASSEGPAYEQYF. Written as DNA, the CDR3 is TGTGCCAGTAGTGAGGGCCCCGCCTACGAGCAGTACTTC. The entire variable domain, with the rest obtained from reference TRBV19 and TRBJ2-7, is as follows: DGGITQSPKYLFRKEGQNVTLSCEQNLNHDAMYWYRQDPGQGLRLIYYSQIVNDFQKGDIAEGYSVSREKKESFPLTVTSAQKNPTAFYLCASSEGPAYEQYFGPGTRLTVT.